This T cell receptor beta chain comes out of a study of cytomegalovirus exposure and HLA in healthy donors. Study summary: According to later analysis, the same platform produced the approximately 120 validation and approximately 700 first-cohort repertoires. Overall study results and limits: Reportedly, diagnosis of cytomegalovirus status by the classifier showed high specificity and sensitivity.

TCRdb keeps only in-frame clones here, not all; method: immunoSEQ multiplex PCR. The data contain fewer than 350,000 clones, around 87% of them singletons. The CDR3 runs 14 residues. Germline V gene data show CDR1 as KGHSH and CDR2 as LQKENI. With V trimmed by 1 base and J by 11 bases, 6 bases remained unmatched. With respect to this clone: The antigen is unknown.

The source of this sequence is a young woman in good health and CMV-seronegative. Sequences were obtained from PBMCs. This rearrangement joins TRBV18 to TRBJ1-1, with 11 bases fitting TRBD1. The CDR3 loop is CASSPQGQGGSAFF. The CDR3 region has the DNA TGTGCCAGCTCACCACAGGGACAGGGGGGTTCGGCTTTCTTT.